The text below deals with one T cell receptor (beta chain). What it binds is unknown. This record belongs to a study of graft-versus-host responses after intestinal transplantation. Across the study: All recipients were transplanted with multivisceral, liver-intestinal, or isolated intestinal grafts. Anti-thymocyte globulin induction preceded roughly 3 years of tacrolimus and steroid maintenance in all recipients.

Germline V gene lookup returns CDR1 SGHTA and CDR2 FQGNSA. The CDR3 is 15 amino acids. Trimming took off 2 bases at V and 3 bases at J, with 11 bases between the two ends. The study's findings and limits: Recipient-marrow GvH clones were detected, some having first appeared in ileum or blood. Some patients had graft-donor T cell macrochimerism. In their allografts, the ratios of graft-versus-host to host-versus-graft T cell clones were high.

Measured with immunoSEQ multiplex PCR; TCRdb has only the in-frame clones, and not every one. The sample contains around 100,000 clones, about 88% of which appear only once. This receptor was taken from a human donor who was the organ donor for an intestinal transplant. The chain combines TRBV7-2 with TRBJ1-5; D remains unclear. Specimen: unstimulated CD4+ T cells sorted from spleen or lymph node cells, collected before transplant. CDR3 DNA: TGTGCCAGCAGCTTAACGGGAAGGGCCAATCAGCCCCAGCATTTT. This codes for CASSLTGRANQPQHF.